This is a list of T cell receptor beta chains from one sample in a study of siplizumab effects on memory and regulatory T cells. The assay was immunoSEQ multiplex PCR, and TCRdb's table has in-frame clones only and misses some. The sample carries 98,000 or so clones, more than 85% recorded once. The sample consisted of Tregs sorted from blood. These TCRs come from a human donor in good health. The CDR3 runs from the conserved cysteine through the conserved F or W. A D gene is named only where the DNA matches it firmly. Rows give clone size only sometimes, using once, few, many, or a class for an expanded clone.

CDR3 DNA: TGTGCCAGCAGCCGGCAGGGAGCGGGCAATCAGCCCCAGCATTTT
CDR3 protein: CASSRQGAGNQPQHF
J gene: TRBJ1-5
clone size: -
D gene: -
V gene: TRBV7-8

CDR3 DNA: TGTGCCAGCTCACGTCAGGACGATACGCAGTATTTT
CDR3 protein: CASSRQDDTQYF
J gene: TRBJ2-3
clone size: -
D gene: -
V gene: TRBV18

CDR3 DNA: TGTGCCAGCAGTGCCGGGGGCAATCAGCCCCAGCATTTT
CDR3 protein: CASSAGGNQPQHF
J gene: TRBJ1-5
clone size: -
D gene: -
V gene: TRBV6-1

CDR3 DNA: TGCGCCAGCAGCTTCCCAGGGATCTACGAGCAGTACTTC
CDR3 protein: CASSFPGIYEQYF
J gene: TRBJ2-7
clone size: -
D gene: -
V gene: TRBV5-1

CDR3 DNA: TGTGCCAGCAGTGGCCTGAGGACAGGGGAAACTGAAGCTTTCTTT
CDR3 protein: CASSGLRTGETEAFF
J gene: TRBJ1-1
clone size: -
D gene: TRBD1
V gene: TRBV6-1

CDR3 DNA: TGCGCCAGCAGCTTGGCCATTGGCCGGCAGAACTATGGCTACACCTTC
CDR3 protein: CASSLAIGRQNYGYTF
J gene: TRBJ1-2
clone size: -
D gene: -
V gene: TRBV5-1

CDR3 DNA: TGTGCCAGCAGCTTAAGGACAGGGGGCAATCAGCCCCAGCATTTT
CDR3 protein: CASSLRTGGNQPQHF
J gene: TRBJ1-5
clone size: -
D gene: TRBD1
V gene: TRBV5-6

CDR3 DNA: TGTGCCAGCAGCTTAGACGGAGCTACAGATACGCAGTATTTT
CDR3 protein: CASSLDGATDTQYF
J gene: TRBJ2-3
clone size: -
D gene: -
V gene: TRBV7-3

CDR3 DNA: TGTGCCACCAGCAGGGGGACAGGGGGGAGTAGCAATCAGCCCCAGCATTTT
CDR3 protein: CATSRGTGGSSNQPQHF
J gene: TRBJ1-5
clone size: -
D gene: TRBD1
V gene: TRBV15

CDR3 DNA: TGTGCCAGCAGTGAAACTATGACAGGGGCTGGAAACACCATATATTTT
CDR3 protein: CASSETMTGAGNTIYF
J gene: TRBJ1-3
clone size: -
D gene: TRBD1
V gene: TRBV2

CDR3 DNA: TGTGCCAGCAGCTTAAACGGGGTTGGCACAGATACGCAGTATTTT
CDR3 protein: CASSLNGVGTDTQYF
J gene: TRBJ2-3
clone size: -
D gene: -
V gene: TRBV7-6

CDR3 DNA: TGTGCCAGCAGCTCCCCGGGACTAGCGGGAGGTGGTGATACGCAGTATTTT
CDR3 protein: CASSSPGLAGGGDTQYF
J gene: TRBJ2-3
clone size: -
D gene: TRBD2
V gene: TRBV5-4

CDR3 DNA: TGTGCCAGCAGTTTCTTAGGGGACAGTAGCAACTATGGCTACACCTTC
CDR3 protein: CASSFLGDSSNYGYTF
J gene: TRBJ1-2
clone size: -
D gene: TRBD1
V gene: TRBV6-5

CDR3 DNA: TGCGCCAGCAGCTTGGTTCCAGGGCGAGGAGAGACCCAGTACTTC
CDR3 protein: CASSLVPGRGETQYF
J gene: TRBJ2-5
clone size: -
D gene: -
V gene: TRBV5-1

CDR3 DNA: TGTGCCAGCAGCTCGACTCCTGACAATGAGCAGTTCTTC
CDR3 protein: CASSSTPDNEQFF
J gene: TRBJ2-1
clone size: once
D gene: -
V gene: TRBV5-4

CDR3 DNA: TGTGCCAGCAGCACACAGGGTTCAGCCAAAAACATTCAGTACTTC
CDR3 protein: CASSTQGSAKNIQYF
J gene: TRBJ2-4
clone size: -
D gene: -
V gene: TRBV5-4

CDR3 DNA: TGTGCCACCAGCAGAGATGTAGGCGGGGGGGCCCTTAGCACAGATACGCAGTATTTT
CDR3 protein: CATSRDVGGGALSTDTQYF
J gene: TRBJ2-3
clone size: -
D gene: TRBD2
V gene: TRBV15

CDR3 DNA: TGCGCCAGCAGCCCCGAGGACGGAAACACCATATATTTT
CDR3 protein: CASSPEDGNTIYF
J gene: TRBJ1-3
clone size: -
D gene: -
V gene: TRBV5-1

CDR3 DNA: TGTGCCAGCAGTTTAACGAACACTGAAGCTTTCTTT
CDR3 protein: CASSLTNTEAFF
J gene: TRBJ1-1
clone size: -
D gene: -
V gene: TRBV27

CDR3 DNA: TGTGCCAGCAGTGTAGAAACTGGAAACACCATATATTTT
CDR3 protein: CASSVETGNTIYF
J gene: TRBJ1-3
clone size: -
D gene: -
V gene: TRBV2

CDR3 DNA: TGTGCCAGCAGTGGGGGAGGGGCTCACTATGGCTACACCTTC
CDR3 protein: CASSGGGAHYGYTF
J gene: TRBJ1-2
clone size: -
D gene: -
V gene: TRBV27

CDR3 DNA: TGCGCCAGCAAACAGGGGGAGGACTATGGCTACACCTTC
CDR3 protein: CASKQGEDYGYTF
J gene: TRBJ1-2
clone size: once
D gene: TRBD1
V gene: TRBV5-1

CDR3 DNA: TGTGCCAGCAGCCGATCGACAGGGAATGAAAAACTGTTTTTT
CDR3 protein: CASSRSTGNEKLFF
J gene: TRBJ1-4
clone size: -
D gene: TRBD1
V gene: TRBV5-4

CDR3 DNA: TGTGCCAGCAGCTTAGAGGCTGGCTCTGGAAACACCATATATTTT
CDR3 protein: CASSLEAGSGNTIYF
J gene: TRBJ1-3
clone size: -
D gene: -
V gene: TRBV13

CDR3 DNA: TGTGCCAGCAGCCGTACAGGGGGATTCACCGGGGAGCTGTTTTTT
CDR3 protein: CASSRTGGFTGELFF
J gene: TRBJ2-2
clone size: -
D gene: TRBD1
V gene: TRBV11-3

CDR3 DNA: TGTGCCAGCAGCCACTACTCTAGCGGGAGAGGACCCGGGGAGCTGTTTTTT
CDR3 protein: CASSHYSSGRGPGELFF
J gene: TRBJ2-2
clone size: -
D gene: TRBD2
V gene: TRBV13

CDR3 DNA: TGTGCCAGTAGTTTGAGGAACACTGAAGCTTTCTTT
CDR3 protein: CASSLRNTEAFF
J gene: TRBJ1-1
clone size: -
D gene: -
V gene: TRBV19

CDR3 DNA: TGCGCCAGCAGCCGAGCCGACAGGGTAGGCACTGAAGCTTTCTTT
CDR3 protein: CASSRADRVGTEAFF
J gene: TRBJ1-1
clone size: -
D gene: TRBD1
V gene: TRBV4-1